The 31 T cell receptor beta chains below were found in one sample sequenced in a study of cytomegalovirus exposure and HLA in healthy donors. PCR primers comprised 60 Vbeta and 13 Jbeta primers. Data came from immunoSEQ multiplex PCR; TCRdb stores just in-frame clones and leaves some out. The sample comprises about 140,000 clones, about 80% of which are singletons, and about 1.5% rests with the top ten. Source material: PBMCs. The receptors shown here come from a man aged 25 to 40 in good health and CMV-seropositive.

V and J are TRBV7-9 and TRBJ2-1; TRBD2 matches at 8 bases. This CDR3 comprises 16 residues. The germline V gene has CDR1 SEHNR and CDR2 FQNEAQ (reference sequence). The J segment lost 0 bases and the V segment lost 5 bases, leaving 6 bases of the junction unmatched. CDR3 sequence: CASSPQRGSSYNEQFF. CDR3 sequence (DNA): TGTGCCAGCAGCCCCCAGCGGGGGAGCTCCTACAATGAGCAGTTCTTC.

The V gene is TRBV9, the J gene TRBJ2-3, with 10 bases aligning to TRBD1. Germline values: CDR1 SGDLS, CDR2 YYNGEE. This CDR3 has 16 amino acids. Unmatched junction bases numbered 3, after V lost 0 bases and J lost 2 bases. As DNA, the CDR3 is TGTGCCAGCAGCGTAGACGGGACAGGGGCCACAGATACGCAGTATTTT. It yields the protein CASSVDGTGATDTQYF.

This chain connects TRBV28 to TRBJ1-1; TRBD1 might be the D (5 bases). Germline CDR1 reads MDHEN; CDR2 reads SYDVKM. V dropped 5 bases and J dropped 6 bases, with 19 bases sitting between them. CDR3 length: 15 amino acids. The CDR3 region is CASSPPTVAGAEAFF. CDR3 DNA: TGTGCCAGCAGTCCACCGACAGTGGCTGGAGCTGAAGCTTTCTTT.

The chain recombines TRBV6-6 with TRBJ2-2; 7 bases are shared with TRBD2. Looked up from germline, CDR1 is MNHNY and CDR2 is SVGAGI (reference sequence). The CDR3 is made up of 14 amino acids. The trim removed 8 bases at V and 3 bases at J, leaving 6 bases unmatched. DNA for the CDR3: TGTGCCAGCCGATGGGCGGGAGACACCGGGGAGCTGTTTTTT. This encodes CASRWAGDTGELFF.

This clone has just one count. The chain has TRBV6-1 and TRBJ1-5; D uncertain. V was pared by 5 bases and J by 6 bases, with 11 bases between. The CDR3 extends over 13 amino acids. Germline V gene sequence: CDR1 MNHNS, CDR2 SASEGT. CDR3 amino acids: CASSSPPGQPQHF. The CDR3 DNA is TGTGCCAGCAGTTCCCCCCCCGGTCAGCCCCAGCATTTT.

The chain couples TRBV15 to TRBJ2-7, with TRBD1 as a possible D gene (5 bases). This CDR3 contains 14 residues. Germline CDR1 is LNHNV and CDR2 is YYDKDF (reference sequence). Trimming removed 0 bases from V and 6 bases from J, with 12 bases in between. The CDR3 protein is CATSRDGAITEQYF. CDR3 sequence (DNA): TGTGCCACCAGCAGAGATGGGGCGATAACCGAGCAGTACTTC.

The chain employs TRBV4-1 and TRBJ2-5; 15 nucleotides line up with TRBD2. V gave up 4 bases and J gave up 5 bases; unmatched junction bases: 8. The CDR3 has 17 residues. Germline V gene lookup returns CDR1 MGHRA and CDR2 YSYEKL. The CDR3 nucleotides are TGCGCCAGCAGCCCCCGGACTAGCGGGGGGGCCGAGGAGACCCAGTACTTC. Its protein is CASSPRTSGGAEETQYF.

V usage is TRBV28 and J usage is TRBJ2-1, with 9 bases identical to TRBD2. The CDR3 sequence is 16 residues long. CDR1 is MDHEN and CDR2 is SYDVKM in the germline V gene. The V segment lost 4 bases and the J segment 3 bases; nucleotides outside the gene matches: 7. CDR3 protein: CASSSPGTSFYNEQFF. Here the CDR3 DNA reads TGTGCCAGCAGTTCTCCCGGGACTAGCTTCTACAATGAGCAGTTCTTC.

The CDR3 DNA sequence: TGCGCCAGCAGCCAAGATCGATTCGGGGGGGGAAGTGTTCAGCAGTACTTC. Its translation: CASSQDRFGGGSVQQYF. The rearrangement uses TRBV4-1 and TRBJ2-7; 8 positions match TRBD2. Unmatched junction bases numbered 15, after V lost 0 bases and J lost 8 bases. The CDR3 sequence is 17 residues long. Germline V gene data show CDR1 as MGHRA and CDR2 as YSYEKL.

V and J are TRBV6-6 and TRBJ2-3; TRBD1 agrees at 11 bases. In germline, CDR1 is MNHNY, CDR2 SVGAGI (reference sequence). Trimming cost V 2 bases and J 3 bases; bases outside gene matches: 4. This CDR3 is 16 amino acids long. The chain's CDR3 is CASSYPGTGGTDTQYF. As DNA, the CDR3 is TGTGCCAGCAGTTACCCTGGGACAGGGGGGACAGATACGCAGTATTTT.

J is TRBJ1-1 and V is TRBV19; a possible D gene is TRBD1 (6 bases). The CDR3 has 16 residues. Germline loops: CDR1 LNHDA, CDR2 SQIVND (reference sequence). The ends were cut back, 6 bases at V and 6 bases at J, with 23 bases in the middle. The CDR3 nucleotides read TGTGCCAGTAGCCCTACAGGGCAAGGGGTGGGAGCTGAAGCTTTCTTT. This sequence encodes CASSPTGQGVGAEAFF.

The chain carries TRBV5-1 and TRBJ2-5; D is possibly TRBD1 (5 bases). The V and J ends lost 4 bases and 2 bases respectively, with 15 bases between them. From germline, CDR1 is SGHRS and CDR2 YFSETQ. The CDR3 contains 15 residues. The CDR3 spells CASSGIGVSQETQYF. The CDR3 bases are TGCGCCAGCAGCGGGATAGGGGTTAGTCAAGAGACCCAGTACTTC. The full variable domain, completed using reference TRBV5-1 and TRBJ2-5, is KAGVTQTPRYLIKTRGQQVTLSCSPISGHRSVSWYQQTPGQGLQFLFEYFSETQRNKGNFPGRFSGRQFSNSRSEMNVSTLELGDSALYLCASSGIGVSQETQYFGPGTRLLVL.

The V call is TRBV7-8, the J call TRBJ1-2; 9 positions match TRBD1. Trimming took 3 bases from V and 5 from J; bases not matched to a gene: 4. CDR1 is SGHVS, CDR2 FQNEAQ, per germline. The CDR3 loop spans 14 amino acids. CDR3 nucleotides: TGTGCCAGCAGCTTCGACAGGGGGGGTTATGGCTACACCTTC. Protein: CASSFDRGGYGYTF. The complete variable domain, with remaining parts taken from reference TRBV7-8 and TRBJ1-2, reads GAGVSQSPRYKVAKRGQDVALRCDPISGHVSLFWYQQALGQGPEFLTYFQNEAQLDKSGLPSDRFFAERPEGSVSTLKIQRTQQEDSAVYLCASSFDRGGYGYTFGSGTRLTVV.

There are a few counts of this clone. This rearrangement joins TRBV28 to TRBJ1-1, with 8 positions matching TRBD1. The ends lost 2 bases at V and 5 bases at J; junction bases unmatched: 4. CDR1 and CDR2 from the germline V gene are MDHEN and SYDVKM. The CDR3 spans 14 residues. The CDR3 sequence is CASSLPNRGTEAFF. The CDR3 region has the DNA TGTGCCAGCAGTTTACCCAACAGGGGGACTGAAGCTTTCTTT.

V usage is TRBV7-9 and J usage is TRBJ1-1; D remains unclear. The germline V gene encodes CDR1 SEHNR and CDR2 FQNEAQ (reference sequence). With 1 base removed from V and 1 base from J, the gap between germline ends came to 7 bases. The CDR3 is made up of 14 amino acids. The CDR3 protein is CASSLGAENTEAFF. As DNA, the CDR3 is TGTGCCAGCAGCTTAGGCGCTGAGAACACTGAAGCTTTCTTT.

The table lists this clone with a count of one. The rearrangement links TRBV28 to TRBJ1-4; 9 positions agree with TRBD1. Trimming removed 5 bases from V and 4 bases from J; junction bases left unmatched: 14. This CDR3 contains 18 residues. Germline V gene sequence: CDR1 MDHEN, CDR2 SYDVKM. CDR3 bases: TGTGCCAGCAGTCCTCGTCCCGGGACAGGGATATTTAATGAAAAACTGTTTTTT. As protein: CASSPRPGTGIFNEKLFF.

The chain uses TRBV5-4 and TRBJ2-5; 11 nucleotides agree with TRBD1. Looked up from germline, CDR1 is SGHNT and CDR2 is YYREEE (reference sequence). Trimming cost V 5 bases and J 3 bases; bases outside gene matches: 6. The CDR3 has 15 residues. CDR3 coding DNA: TGTGCCAGCAGTCGGCCGGGACAGGGGGAAGAGACCCAGTACTTC. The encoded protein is CASSRPGQGEETQYF.

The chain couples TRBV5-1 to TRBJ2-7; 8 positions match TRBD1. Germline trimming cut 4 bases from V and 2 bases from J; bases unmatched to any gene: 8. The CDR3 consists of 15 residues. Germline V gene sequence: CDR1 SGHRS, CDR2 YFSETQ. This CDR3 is CASSPPDRVAYEQYF. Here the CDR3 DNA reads TGCGCCAGCAGCCCGCCGGACAGGGTCGCCTACGAGCAGTACTTC.

CDR3 region: CASTIGTSGGADGELFF. The CDR3, as DNA: TGCGCCAGCACCATAGGGACTAGCGGGGGGGCCGACGGGGAGCTGTTTTTT. The gene calls are TRBV5-1 and TRBJ2-2, with 16 bases lining up with TRBD2. V lost 6 bases to trimming and J lost 7 bases; unmatched junction nucleotides: 9. The CDR3 runs to 17 residues. The germline V gene encodes CDR1 SGHRS and CDR2 YFSETQ.

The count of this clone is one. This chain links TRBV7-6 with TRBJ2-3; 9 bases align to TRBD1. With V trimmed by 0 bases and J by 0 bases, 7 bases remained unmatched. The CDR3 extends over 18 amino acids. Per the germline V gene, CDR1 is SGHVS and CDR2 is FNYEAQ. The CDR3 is CASSLAQGAGSSTDTQYF. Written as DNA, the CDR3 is TGTGCCAGCAGCTTAGCACAGGGGGCGGGTTCTAGCACAGATACGCAGTATTTT.

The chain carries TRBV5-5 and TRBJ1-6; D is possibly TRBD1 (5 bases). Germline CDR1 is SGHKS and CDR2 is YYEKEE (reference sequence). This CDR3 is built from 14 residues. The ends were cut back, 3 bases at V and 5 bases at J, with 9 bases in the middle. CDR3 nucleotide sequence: TGTGCCAGCAGCTCCGGGACTAATAATTCACCCCTCCACTTT. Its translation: CASSSGTNNSPLHF.

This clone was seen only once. The CDR3 DNA reads TGTGCCAGCAGTTCCCAGTCGGGTAGGGGGCACGGGGATACGCAGTATTTT. It codes for CASSSQSGRGHGDTQYF. The chain has TRBV28 and TRBJ2-3, with 7 positions matching TRBD1. Germline CDR1 reads MDHEN; CDR2 reads SYDVKM. Trimming at V came to 4 bases and at J to 6 bases, leaving 16 bases not matched to a gene. The CDR3 is 17 amino acids. The full variable domain, completed using reference TRBV28 and TRBJ2-3, is DVKVTQSSRYLVKRTGEKVFLECVQDMDHENMFWYRQDPGLGLRLIYFSYDVKMKEKGDIPEGYSVSREKKERFSLILESASTNQTSMYLCASSSQSGRGHGDTQYFGPGTRLTVL.

CDR3 protein: CASSFHGYNEQFF. The CDR3 DNA reads as TGTGCCAGCAGCTTTCACGGCTACAATGAGCAGTTCTTC. V gene TRBV7-3 combines with J gene TRBJ2-1; D is ambiguous. The CDR3 is 13 residues long. Germline V gene data show CDR1 as SGHTA and CDR2 as FQGTGA. The ends were cut back, 3 bases at V and 3 bases at J, with 6 bases in the middle.

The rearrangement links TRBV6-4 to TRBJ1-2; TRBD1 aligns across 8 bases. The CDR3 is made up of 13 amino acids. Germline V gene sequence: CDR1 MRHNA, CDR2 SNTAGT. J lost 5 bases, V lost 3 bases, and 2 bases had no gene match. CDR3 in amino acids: CASSEGTGYGYTF. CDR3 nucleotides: TGTGCCAGCAGTGAAGGGACAGGTTATGGCTACACCTTC.

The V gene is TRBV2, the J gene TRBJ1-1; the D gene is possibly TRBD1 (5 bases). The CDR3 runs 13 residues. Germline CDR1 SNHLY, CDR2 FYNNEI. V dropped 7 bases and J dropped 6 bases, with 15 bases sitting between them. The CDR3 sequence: CASKTDQGSEAFF. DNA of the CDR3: TGTGCCAGCAAGACCGATCAGGGATCTGAAGCTTTCTTT.

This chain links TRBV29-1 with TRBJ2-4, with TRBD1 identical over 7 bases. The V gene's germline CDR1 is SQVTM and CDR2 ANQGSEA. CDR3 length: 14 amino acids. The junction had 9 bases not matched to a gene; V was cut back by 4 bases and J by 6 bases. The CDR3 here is CSVAADRVSNIQYF. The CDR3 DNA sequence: TGCAGCGTTGCGGCCGACAGGGTATCAAACATTCAGTACTTC.

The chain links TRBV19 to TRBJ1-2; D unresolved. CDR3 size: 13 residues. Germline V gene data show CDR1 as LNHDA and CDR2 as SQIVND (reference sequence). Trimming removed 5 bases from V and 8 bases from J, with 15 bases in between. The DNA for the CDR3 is TGTGCCAGTAGTGAAGACATTCTTGGAGGCTACACCTTC. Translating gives CASSEDILGGYTF.

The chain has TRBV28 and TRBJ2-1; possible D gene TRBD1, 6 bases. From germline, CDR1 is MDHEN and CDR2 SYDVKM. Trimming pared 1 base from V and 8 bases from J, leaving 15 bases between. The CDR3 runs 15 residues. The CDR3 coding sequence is TGTGCCAGCAGTTTATATGGGGGCGCCAGGTATGAGCAGTTCTTC. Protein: CASSLYGGARYEQFF.

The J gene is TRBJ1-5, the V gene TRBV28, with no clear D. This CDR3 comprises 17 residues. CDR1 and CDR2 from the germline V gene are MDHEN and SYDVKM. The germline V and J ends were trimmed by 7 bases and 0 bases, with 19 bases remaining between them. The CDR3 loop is CASIPPAGGYSNQPQHF. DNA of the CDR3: TGTGCCAGCATCCCCCCCGCAGGAGGGTATAGCAATCAGCCCCAGCATTTT.

The CDR3 protein is CASSLGTGIYYEQYF. In DNA, the CDR3 is TGTGCCAGCAGCTTAGGGACAGGGATATACTACGAGCAGTACTTC. J is TRBJ2-7 and V is TRBV11-2; 8 positions agree with TRBD1. Germline CDR1 and CDR2: SGHAT and FQNNGV. V gave up 1 base and J gave up 3 bases; unmatched junction bases: 5. This CDR3 spans 15 amino acids.

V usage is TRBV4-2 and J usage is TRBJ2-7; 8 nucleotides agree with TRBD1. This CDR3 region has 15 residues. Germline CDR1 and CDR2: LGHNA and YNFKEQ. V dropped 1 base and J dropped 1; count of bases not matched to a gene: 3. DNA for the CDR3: TGTGCCAGCAGCCAAGTACAGGGGGATTCCTACGAGCAGTACTTC. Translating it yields CASSQVQGDSYEQYF.